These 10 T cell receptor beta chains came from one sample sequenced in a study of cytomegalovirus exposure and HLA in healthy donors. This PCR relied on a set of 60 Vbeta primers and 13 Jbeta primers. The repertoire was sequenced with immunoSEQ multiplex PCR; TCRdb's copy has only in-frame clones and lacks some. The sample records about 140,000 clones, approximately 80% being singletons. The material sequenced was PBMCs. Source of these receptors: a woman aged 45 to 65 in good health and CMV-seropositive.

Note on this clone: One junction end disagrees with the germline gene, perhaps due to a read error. CDR3 in amino acids: CASSPGLAQKTQYF. In DNA form, the CDR3 reads TGTGCCAGCAGCCCGGGACTAGCCCAAAAGACCCAGTACTTC. V gene TRBV14 combines with J gene TRBJ2-5; 9 bases map to TRBD2. Germline-derived CDR1 and CDR2 are SGHDN and FVKESK. The CDR3 is 14 residues long.

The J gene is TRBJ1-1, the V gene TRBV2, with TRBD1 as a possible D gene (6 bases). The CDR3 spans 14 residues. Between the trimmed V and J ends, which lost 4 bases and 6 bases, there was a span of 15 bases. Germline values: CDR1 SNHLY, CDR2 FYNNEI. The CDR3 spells CASSGVRGRAEAFF. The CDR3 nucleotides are TGTGCCAGCAGTGGGGTCAGGGGTCGGGCTGAAGCTTTCTTT.

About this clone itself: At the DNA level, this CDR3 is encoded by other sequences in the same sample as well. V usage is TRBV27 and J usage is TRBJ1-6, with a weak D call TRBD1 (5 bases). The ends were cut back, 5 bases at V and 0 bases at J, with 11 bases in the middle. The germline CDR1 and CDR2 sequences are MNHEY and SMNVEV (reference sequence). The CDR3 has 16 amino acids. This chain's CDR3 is CASSLGASSYNSPLHF. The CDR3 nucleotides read TGTGCCAGCAGTCTAGGGGCGAGCTCCTATAATTCACCCCTCCACTTT.

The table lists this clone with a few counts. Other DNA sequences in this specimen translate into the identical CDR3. The CDR3 bases are TGTGCCAGCAGTGACTCTAGCGGGGGGGCCAATGAGCAGTTCTTC. Protein product: CASSDSSGGANEQFF. The rearrangement uses TRBV6-4 and TRBJ2-1; TRBD2 matches 11 bases. The CDR3 runs 15 residues. Germline CDR1 and CDR2: MRHNA and SNTAGT. With V trimmed by 0 bases and J by 6 bases, 1 base remained unmatched.

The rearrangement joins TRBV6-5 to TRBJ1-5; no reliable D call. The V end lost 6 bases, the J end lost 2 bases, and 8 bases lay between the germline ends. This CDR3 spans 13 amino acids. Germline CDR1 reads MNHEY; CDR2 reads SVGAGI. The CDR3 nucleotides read TGTGCCAGCAGGGGCCCAGGCAATCAGCCCCAGCATTTT. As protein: CASRGPGNQPQHF.

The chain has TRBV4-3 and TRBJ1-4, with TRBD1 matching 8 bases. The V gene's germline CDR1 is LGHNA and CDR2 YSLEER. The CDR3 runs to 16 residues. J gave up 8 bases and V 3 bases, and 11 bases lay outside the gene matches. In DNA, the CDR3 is TGCGCCAGCAGCCACACCAGGGGGCGGGATAGGGAAAAACTGTTTTTT. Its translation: CASSHTRGRDREKLFF.

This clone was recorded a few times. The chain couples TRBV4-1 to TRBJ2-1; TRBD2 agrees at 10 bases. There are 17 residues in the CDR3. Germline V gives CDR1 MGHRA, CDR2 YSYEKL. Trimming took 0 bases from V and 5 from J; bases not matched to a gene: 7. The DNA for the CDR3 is TGCGCCAGCAGCCAAGAGGCAGCGGGGGGGCGGAACAATGAGCAGTTCTTC. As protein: CASSQEAAGGRNNEQFF.

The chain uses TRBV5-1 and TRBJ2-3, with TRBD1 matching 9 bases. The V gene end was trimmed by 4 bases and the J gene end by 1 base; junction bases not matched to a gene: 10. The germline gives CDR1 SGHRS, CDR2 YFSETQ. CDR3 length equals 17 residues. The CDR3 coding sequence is TGCGCCAGCAGCCCGCTCGGACAGGGGCGTCGCACAGATACGCAGTATTTT. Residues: CASSPLGQGRRTDTQYF. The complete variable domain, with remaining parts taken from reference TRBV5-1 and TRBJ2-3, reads KAGVTQTPRYLIKTRGQQVTLSCSPISGHRSVSWYQQTPGQGLQFLFEYFSETQRNKGNFPGRFSGRQFSNSRSEMNVSTLELGDSALYLCASSPLGQGRRTDTQYFGPGTRLTVL.

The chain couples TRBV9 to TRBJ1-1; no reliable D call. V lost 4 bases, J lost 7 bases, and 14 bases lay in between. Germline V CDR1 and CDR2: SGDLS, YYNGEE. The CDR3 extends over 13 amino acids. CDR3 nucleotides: TGTGCCAGCAGCCCAATCGGCGGAGATGAAGCTTTCTTT. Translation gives CASSPIGGDEAFF.

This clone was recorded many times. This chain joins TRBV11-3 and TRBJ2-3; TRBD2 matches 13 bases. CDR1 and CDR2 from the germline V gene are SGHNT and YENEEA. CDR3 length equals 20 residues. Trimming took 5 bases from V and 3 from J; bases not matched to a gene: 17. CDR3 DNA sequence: TGTGCCAGCAGCACCAGTGGTACTAGCGGGGGGGCAATTAGGACAGATACGCAGTATTTT. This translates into CASSTSGTSGGAIRTDTQYF.